This is a list of T cell receptor beta chains from one sample in a study of T cells in localized non-small cell lung cancer. Generated by immunoSEQ multiplex PCR, the TCRdb table keeps only in-frame clones and is missing some. The table includes about 21,000 clones, 83% detected once. The specimen was peripheral blood, collected before any cancer treatment. The receptors shown here come from a man aged 35-69 years with stage I lung adenocarcinoma. Each CDR3 is given with its conserved first and last residue. The D gene is left open where the match is weak. Clone size appears in some rows only: once, few, many, or a class for an expanded clone.

cdr3_length j_call clone_size d_call v_call cdr3_aa cdr3_nt
15 TRBJ2-7 . TRBD1 TRBV7-9 CASSLSGTGWYEQYF TGTGCCAGCAGCTTAAGCGGGACAGGGTGGTACGAGCAGTACTTC
15 TRBJ1-2 . . TRBV5-4 CASSSTGFLTYGYTF TGTGCCAGCAGCTCCACAGGGTTCCTCACCTATGGCTACACCTTC
12 TRBJ1-6 few . TRBV7-9 CASSLGGSPLHF TGTGCCAGCAGCTTGGGAGGATCACCCCTCCACTTT
16 TRBJ2-7 . . TRBV27 CASSFIGGAPSYEQYF TGTGCCAGCAGTTTCATAGGTGGGGCACCCTCCTACGAGCAGTACTTC
16 TRBJ1-6 . . TRBV13 CASSSSQDSRNSPLHF TGTGCCAGCAGCTCATCACAGGATTCTAGGAATTCACCCCTCCACTTT
15 TRBJ2-3 . . TRBV5-6 CASSLWGGRTDTQYF TGTGCCAGCAGCTTGTGGGGGGGCCGCACAGATACGCAGTATTTT
13 TRBJ2-7 few . TRBV27 CASSLWGSHEQYF TGTGCCAGCAGTTTATGGGGATCCCACGAGCAGTACTTC
16 TRBJ2-1 . TRBD1 TRBV27 CASSRMGTGRNNEQFF TGTGCCAGCAGTCGCATGGGGACAGGGAGGAACAATGAGCAGTTCTTC
15 TRBJ2-2 . TRBD1 TRBV7-2 CASSLRQGNTGELFF TGTGCCAGCAGCTTAAGACAGGGAAACACCGGGGAGCTGTTTTTT
15 TRBJ2-1 . TRBD2 TRBV18 CASSPGPLAYNEQFF TGTGCCAGCTCACCTGGCCCACTAGCGTACAATGAGCAGTTCTTC
15 TRBJ2-7 . TRBD1 TRBV18 CASSPKGQGPYEQYF TGTGCCAGCTCACCAAAAGGACAGGGACCCTACGAGCAGTACTTC
14 TRBJ2-5 . TRBD1 TRBV15 CATSRGQGENSRYF TGTGCCACCAGCCGCGGACAGGGGGAGAATTCTAGGTACTTC
15 TRBJ2-7 . TRBD1 TRBV11-2 CASTLVGGAGNEQYF TGTGCCAGCACCTTAGTAGGGGGCGCAGGTAATGAGCAGTACTTC
15 TRBJ2-7 . . TRBV5-5 CASSPPNSLGDEQYF TGTGCCAGCAGCCCCCCAAACAGTTTAGGAGACGAGCAGTACTTC
15 TRBJ2-1 . TRBD2 TRBV7-8 CASSLVGGAYNEQFF TGTGCCAGCAGCTTAGTCGGGGGGGCCTACAATGAGCAGTTCTTC
16 TRBJ1-3 . . TRBV7-9 CASSLEARGTGNTIYF TGTGCCAGCAGCTTAGAGGCCAGGGGCACAGGAAACACCATATATTTT
14 TRBJ2-3 once TRBD1 TRBV19 CASSRDRGADTQYF TGTGCCAGTAGTCGGGACAGGGGAGCAGATACGCAGTATTTT
15 TRBJ1-2 . TRBD1 TRBV10-3 CAISVRDREVGGYTF TGTGCCATCAGCGTCCGGGACAGGGAAGTCGGTGGCTACACCTTC
15 TRBJ1-3 . TRBD1 TRBV5-1 CASSSRQGSGNTIYF TGCGCCAGCAGCTCCCGACAGGGTTCGGGAAACACCATATATTTT
15 TRBJ1-2 . TRBD1 TRBV5-8 CASSLTGQGRRGYTF TGTGCCAGCAGCTTGACGGGACAGGGGCGACGTGGCTACACCTTC
18 TRBJ2-3 . TRBD2 TRBV7-3 CASSLRGGLASPTDTQYF TGTGCCAGCAGCTTAAGGGGGGGACTAGCGTCCCCCACAGATACGCAGTATTTT
14 TRBJ2-7 . . TRBV19 CASRPGTDSYEQYF TGTGCCAGTAGACCCGGGACGGATTCCTACGAGCAGTACTTC
15 TRBJ1-4 few . TRBV30 CAWSEGTVTNEKLFF TGTGCCTGGAGTGAAGGAACAGTAACTAATGAAAAACTGTTTTTT
14 TRBJ1-3 . . TRBV5-1 CASSQGSSGNTIYF TGCGCCAGCAGCCAGGGCAGCTCTGGAAACACCATATATTTT
13 TRBJ2-7 . . TRBV15 CATSRDPSYEQYF TGTGCCACCAGCAGAGATCCCTCCTACGAGCAGTACTTC
15 TRBJ1-3 . TRBD1 TRBV10-3 CAISATGPSGNTIYF TGTGCCATCAGTGCGACAGGGCCCTCTGGAAACACCATATATTTT
15 TRBJ2-3 . . TRBV5-1 CASSLRFPYTDTQYF TGCGCCAGCAGCTTGAGGTTCCCTTACACAGATACGCAGTATTTT
15 TRBJ1-3 once . TRBV7-2 CASSLVPGSGNTIYF TGTGCCAGCAGCTTAGTCCCAGGGAGCGGAAACACCATATATTTT
13 TRBJ1-1 . . TRBV28 CASSFNWNTEAFF TGTGCCAGCAGTTTTAATTGGAACACTGAAGCTTTCTTT
16 TRBJ2-1 . . TRBV13 CASSLISRAAGNEQFF TGTGCCAGCAGCTTAATCAGCAGGGCTGCAGGGAATGAGCAGTTCTTC
12 TRBJ2-3 . . TRBV5-4 CASSWDTDTQYF TGTGCCAGCAGCTGGGACACAGATACGCAGTATTTT
15 TRBJ2-6 . . TRBV27 CASSIKHSGANVLTF TGTGCCAGCAGCATAAAGCACTCTGGGGCCAACGTCCTGACTTTC
14 TRBJ2-1 . TRBD2 TRBV5-1 CASSPSGGYNEQFF TGCGCCAGCAGCCCTAGCGGGGGGTACAATGAGCAGTTCTTC
14 TRBJ1-5 . TRBD1 TRBV2 CASSWDRTTQPQHF TGTGCCAGCAGTTGGGACAGGACTACTCAGCCCCAGCATTTT
15 TRBJ2-5 . . TRBV7-7 CASSLDGGRGETQYF TGTGCCAGCAGCTTAGATGGGGGGCGAGGGGAGACCCAGTACTTC
17 TRBJ2-1 . TRBD2 TRBV27 CASSSIAGDGVRDEQFF TGTGCCAGCAGTTCTATAGCGGGAGATGGGGTGAGGGATGAGCAGTTCTTC
14 TRBJ1-1 . . TRBV19 CASSVDQRGTEAFF TGTGCCAGTAGTGTAGATCAAAGGGGCACTGAAGCTTTCTTT
13 TRBJ1-4 . . TRBV19 CASSIPGLEKLFF TGTGCCAGTAGTATTCCCGGGCTGGAAAAACTGTTTTTT
14 TRBJ1-1 . . TRBV6-6 CASSGGVGNTEAFF TGTGCCAGCAGTGGTGGAGTGGGGAACACTGAAGCTTTCTTT
15 TRBJ1-2 . TRBD1 TRBV4-3 CASSPRQGAGNGYTF TGCGCCAGCAGCCCCCGACAGGGGGCTGGGAATGGCTACACCTTC
16 TRBJ2-7 . TRBD2 TRBV28 CASSPSGGTTAYEQYF TGTGCCAGCAGTCCCAGTGGAGGGACTACGGCTTACGAGCAGTACTTC
13 TRBJ1-1 . . TRBV7-9 CASSLSTDTEAFF TGTGCCAGCAGCCTTTCGACGGACACTGAAGCTTTCTTT
14 TRBJ2-5 . TRBD2 TRBV11-2 CASSLVTSGETQYF TGTGCCAGCAGCTTAGTAACTAGCGGAGAGACCCAGTACTTC
16 TRBJ2-7 once TRBD2 TRBV7-9 CASSPGSSGSLGEQYF TGTGCCAGCAGCCCGGGGTCTAGCGGTAGCTTGGGGGAGCAGTACTTC
16 TRBJ2-5 . . TRBV7-9 CASSSLDVPYQETQYF TGTGCCAGCAGCTCATTGGACGTACCGTACCAAGAGACCCAGTACTTC
17 TRBJ1-5 . . TRBV5-6 CASSLYRDGYSNQPQHF TGTGCCAGCAGCTTGTACAGAGACGGTTATAGCAATCAGCCCCAGCATTTT
15 TRBJ2-5 . TRBD2 TRBV9 CASSPLAGPQETQYF TGTGCCAGCAGCCCCTTAGCGGGGCCCCAAGAGACCCAGTACTTC